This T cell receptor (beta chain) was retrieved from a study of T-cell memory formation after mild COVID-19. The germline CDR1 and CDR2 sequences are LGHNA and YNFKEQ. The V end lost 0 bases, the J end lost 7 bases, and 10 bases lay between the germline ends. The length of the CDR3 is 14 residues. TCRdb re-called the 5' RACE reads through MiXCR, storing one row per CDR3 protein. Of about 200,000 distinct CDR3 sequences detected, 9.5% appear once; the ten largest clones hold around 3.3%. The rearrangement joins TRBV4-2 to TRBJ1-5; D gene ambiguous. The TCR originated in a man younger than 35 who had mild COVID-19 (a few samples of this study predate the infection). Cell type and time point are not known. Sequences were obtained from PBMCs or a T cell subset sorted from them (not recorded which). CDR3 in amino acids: CASSQEVGRQPQHF. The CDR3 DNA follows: TGTGCCAGCAGCCAAGAGGTGGGGAGGCAGCCCCAGCATTTT.